The source of this TCR beta chain is a study of blood T cell repertoires in COVID-19. Study-wide background: Acute-phase and convalescent COVID-19 samples originated in the United States, Italy and Spain. The analysed material was cDNA or gDNA that came from T cells, B-cell-depleted T cells, or PBMCs.

The CDR3 spans 13 residues. Between the trimmed V and J ends, which lost 4 bases and 7 bases, there was a span of 13 bases. Per the germline V gene, CDR1 is MGHDK and CDR2 is SYGVNS. Authors' analysis steps: Estimates of nucleated cell counts were drawn from the amplification of reference gene primers. Sequencing used immunoSEQ multiplex PCR; TCRdb keeps in-frame clones, though not all of them. V, J and clone size reflect that table, while D and trimming were determined from the DNA. The table shows about 200,000 clones, with about nine tenths occurring only once. The chain is built from TRBV25-1 and TRBJ1-2, with unresolved D. Sequenced sample: peripheral blood. This sequence was found in a man between 50 and 59 years old with acute or convalescent COVID-19. CDR3 loop: CASSAGWKAGYTF. The CDR3 nucleotides are TGTGCCAGCAGTGCGGGATGGAAGGCTGGCTACACCTTC.